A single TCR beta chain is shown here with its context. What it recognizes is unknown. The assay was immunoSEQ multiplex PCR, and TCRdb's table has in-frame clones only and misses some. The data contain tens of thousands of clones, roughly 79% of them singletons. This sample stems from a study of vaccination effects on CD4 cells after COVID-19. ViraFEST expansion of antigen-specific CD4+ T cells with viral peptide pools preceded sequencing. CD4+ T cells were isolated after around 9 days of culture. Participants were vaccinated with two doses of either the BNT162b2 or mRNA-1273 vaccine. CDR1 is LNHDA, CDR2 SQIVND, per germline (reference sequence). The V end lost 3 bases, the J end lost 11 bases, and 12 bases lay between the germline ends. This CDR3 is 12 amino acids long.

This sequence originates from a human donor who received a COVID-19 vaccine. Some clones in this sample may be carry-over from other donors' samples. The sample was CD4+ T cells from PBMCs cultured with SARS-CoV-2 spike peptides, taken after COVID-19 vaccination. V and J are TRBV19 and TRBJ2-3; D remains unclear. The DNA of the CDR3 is TGTGCCAGTAGTATCTATGGGGTAAAGCAGTATTTT. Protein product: CASSIYGVKQYF.